This TCR beta chain was identified during a study of identical twins. The study, taken as a whole, reports: Cord blood beta clonotypes that were abundant carried fewer insertions, and memory repertoires showed no such trend. The same donors were not followed; conclusions instead depended on cross-sectional statistical analysis.

This clonotype was detected many times. Its antigen is as yet unknown. This CDR3 is 15 amino acids long. CDR1 is SGDLS, CDR2 YYNGEE, per germline. Losses at the gene ends were 0 bases for V and 4 bases for J; bases not matched to a gene: 2. With template switching, a universal primer site was added, and the cDNA carried unique molecular identifiers. TCRdb analysed the 5' RACE reads with MiXCR anew, one entry per CDR3 protein. The sample carries 150,000 or so distinct CDR3 sequences, 3.5% recorded once. Sequencing was done on a sample of memory T cells sorted from blood. This clonotype was obtained from a man aged 18 to 35 in good health. This chain connects TRBV9 to TRBJ2-1; 9 bases map to TRBD2. Here the CDR3 DNA reads TGTGCCAGCAGCGTAGGGAGCGGGGGGTACAATGAGCAGTTCTTC. Encoded protein: CASSVGSGGYNEQFF.